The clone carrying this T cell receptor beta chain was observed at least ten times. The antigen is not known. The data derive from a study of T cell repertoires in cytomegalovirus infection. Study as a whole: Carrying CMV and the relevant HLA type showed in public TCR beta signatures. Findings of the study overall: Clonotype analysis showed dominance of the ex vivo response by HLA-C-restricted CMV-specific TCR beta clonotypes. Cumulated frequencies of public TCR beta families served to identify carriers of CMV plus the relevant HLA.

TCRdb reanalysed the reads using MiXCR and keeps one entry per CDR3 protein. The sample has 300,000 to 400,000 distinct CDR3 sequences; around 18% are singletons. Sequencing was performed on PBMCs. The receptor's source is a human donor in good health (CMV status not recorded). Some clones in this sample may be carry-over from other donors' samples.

For the CDR3, the DNA is TGCGCCAGCAGCCAGGGGAATCTCGGACTAGCGGACACAGATACGCAGTATTTT. Protein: CASSQGNLGLADTDTQYF. The chain is built from TRBV4-3 and TRBJ2-3, with 10 bases identical to TRBD2. J gave up 2 bases and V 3 bases, and 11 bases lay outside the gene matches. Germline lookup yields CDR1 LGHNA and CDR2 YSLEER. The CDR3 has 18 amino acids.